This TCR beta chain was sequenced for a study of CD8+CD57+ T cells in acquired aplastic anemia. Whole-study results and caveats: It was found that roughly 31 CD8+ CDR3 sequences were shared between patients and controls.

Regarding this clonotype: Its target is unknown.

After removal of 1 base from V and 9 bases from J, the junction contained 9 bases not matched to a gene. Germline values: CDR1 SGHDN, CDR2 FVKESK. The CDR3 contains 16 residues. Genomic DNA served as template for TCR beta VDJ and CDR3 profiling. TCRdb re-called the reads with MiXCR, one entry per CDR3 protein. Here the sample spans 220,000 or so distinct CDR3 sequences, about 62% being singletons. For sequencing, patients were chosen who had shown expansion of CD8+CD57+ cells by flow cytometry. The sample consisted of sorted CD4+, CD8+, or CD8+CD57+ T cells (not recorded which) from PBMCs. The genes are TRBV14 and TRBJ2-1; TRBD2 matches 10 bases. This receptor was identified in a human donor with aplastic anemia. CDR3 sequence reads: CASSQAGKRGGFEQFF. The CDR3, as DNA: TGTGCCAGCAGCCAAGCCGGAAAGCGGGGGGGCTTTGAGCAGTTCTTC.